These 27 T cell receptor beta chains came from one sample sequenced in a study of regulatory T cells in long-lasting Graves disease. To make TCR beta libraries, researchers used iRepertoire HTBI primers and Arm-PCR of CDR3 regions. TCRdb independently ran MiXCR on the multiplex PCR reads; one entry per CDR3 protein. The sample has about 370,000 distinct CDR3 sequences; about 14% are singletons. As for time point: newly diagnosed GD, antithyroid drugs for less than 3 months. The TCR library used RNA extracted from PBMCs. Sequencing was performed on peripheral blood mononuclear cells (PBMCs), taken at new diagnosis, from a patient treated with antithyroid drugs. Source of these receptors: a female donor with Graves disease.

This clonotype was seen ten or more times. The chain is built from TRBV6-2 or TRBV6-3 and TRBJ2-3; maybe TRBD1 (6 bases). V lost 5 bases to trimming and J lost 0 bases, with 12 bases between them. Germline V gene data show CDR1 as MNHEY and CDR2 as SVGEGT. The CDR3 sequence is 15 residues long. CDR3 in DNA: TGTGCCAGCAGTCAGACAGGTGCTAGCACAGATACGCAGTATTTT. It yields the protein CASSQTGASTDTQYF.

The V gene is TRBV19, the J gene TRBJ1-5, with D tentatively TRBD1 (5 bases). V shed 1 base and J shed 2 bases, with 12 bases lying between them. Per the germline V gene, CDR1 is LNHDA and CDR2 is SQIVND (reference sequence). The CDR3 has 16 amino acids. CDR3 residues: CASSIGKGVGNQPQHF. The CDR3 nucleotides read TGTGCCAGTAGTATAGGGAAAGGGGTAGGCAATCAGCCCCAGCATTTT.

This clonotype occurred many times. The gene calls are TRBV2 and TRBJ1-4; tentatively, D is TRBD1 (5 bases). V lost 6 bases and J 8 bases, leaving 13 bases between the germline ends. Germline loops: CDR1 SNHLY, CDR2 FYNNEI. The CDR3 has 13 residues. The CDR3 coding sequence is TGTGCCAGCAGCGGTGGGACCGGAGAAAAACTGTTTTTT. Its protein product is CASSGGTGEKLFF.

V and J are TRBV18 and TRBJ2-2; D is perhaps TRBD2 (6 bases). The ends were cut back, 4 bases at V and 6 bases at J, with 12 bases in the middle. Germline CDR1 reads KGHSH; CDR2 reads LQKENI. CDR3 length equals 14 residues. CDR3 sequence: CASSQARGPGELFF. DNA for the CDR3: TGTGCCAGCTCACAAGCGCGGGGCCCCGGGGAGCTGTTTTTT.

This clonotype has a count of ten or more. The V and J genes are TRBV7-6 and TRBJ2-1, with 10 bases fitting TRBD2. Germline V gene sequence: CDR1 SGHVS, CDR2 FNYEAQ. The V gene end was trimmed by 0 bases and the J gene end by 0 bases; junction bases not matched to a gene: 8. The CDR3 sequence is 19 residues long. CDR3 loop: CASSLAVASGGSSYNEQFF. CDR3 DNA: TGTGCCAGCAGCTTAGCGGTGGCTAGCGGGGGAAGCTCCTACAATGAGCAGTTCTTC. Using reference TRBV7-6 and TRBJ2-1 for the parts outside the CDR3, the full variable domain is GAGVSQSPRYKVTKRGQDVALRCDPISGHVSLYWYRQALGQGPEFLTYFNYEAQQDKSGLPNDRFSAERPEGSISTLTIQRTEQRDSAMYRCASSLAVASGGSSYNEQFFGPGTRLTVL.

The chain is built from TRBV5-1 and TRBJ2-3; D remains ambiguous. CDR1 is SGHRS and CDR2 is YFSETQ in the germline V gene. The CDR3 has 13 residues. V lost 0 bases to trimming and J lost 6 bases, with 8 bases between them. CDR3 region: CASSLEARDTQYF. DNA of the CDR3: TGCGCCAGCAGCTTGGAAGCCCGGGATACGCAGTATTTT.

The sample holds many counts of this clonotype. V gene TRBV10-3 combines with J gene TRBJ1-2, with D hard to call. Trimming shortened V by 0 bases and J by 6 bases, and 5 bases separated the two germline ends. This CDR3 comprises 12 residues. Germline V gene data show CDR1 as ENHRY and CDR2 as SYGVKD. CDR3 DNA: TGTGCCATCAGTGAGTCCCTGGATGGCTACACCTTC. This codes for CAISESLDGYTF.

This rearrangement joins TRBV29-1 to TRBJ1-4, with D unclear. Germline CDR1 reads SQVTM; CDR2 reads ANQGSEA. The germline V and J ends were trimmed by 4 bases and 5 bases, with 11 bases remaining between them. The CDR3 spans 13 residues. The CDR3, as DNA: TGCAGCGTTGCACAGCCTTCGAATGAAAAACTGTTTTTT. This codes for CSVAQPSNEKLFF. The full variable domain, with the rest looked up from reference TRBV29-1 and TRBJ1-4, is SAVISQKPSRDICQRGTSLTIQCQVDSQVTMMFWYRQQPGQSLTLIATANQGSEATYESGFVIDKFPISRPNLTFSTLTVSNMSPEDSSIYLCSVAQPSNEKLFFGSGTQLSVL.

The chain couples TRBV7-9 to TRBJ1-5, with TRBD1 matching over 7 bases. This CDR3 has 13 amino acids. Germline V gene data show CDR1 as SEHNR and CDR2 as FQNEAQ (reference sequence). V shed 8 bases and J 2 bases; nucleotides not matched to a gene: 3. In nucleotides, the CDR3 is TGTGCCAGCGAGGGGGCCGGCAATCAGCCCCAGCATTTT. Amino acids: CASEGAGNQPQHF. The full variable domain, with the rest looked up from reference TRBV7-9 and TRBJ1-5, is DTGVSQNPRHKITKRGQNVTFRCDPISEHNRLYWYRQTLGQGPEFLTYFQNEAQLEKSRLLSDRFSAERPKGSFSTLEIQRTEQGDSAMYLCASEGAGNQPQHFGDGTRLSIL.

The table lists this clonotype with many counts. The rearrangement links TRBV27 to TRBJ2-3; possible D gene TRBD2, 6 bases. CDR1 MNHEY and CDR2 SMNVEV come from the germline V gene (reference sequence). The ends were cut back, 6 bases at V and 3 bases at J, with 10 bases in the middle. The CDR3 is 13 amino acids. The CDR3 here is CASSRRETDTQYF. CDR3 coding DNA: TGTGCCAGCAGCCGTCGGGAGACAGATACGCAGTATTTT.

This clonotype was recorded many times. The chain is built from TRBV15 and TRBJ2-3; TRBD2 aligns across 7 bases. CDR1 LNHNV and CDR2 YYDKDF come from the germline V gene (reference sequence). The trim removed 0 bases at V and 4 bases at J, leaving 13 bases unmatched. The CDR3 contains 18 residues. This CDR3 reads CATSRDPAGMNSADTQYF. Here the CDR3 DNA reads TGTGCCACCAGCAGAGATCCAGCGGGGATGAATTCCGCAGATACGCAGTATTTT.

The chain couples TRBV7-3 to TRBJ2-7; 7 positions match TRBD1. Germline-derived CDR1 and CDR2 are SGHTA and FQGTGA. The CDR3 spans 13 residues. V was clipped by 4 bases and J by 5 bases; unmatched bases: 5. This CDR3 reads CASSSDRVNEQYF. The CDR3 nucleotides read TGTGCCAGCAGCTCCGACAGGGTCAACGAGCAGTACTTC. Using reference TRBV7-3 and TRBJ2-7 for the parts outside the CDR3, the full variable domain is GAGVSQTPSNKVTEKGKYVELRCDPISGHTALYWYRQSLGQGPEFLIYFQGTGAADDSGLPNDRFFAVRPEGSVSTLKIQRTERGDSAVYLCASSSDRVNEQYFGPGTRLTVT.

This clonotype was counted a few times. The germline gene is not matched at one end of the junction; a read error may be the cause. CDR3: CAGSYSIAGADEQFF. CDR3 in DNA: TGTGCCGGCAGTTACTCGATAGCGGGTGCGGATGAGCAGTTCTTC. V is TRBV6-2 or TRBV6-3 and J is TRBJ2-1, with TRBD2 matching 7 bases. The CDR3 length is 15 residues. The germline V gene has CDR1 MNHEY and CDR2 SVGEGT.

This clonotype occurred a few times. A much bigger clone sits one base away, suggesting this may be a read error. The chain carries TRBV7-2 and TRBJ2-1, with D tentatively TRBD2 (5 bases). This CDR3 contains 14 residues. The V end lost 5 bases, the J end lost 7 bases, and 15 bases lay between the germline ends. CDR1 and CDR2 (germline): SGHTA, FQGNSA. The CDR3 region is CASSTRRGWNEQFF. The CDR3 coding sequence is TGTGCCAGCAGCACACGACGGGGTTGGAATGAGCAGTTCTTC.

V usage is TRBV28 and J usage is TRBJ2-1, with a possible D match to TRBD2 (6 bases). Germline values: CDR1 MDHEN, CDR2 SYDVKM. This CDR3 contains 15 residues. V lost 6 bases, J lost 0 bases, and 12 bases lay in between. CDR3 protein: CASRIGGSSYNEQFF. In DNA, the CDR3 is TGTGCCAGCAGGATCGGGGGTAGCTCCTACAATGAGCAGTTCTTC. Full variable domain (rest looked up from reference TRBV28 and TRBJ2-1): DVKVTQSSRYLVKRTGEKVFLECVQDMDHENMFWYRQDPGLGLRLIYFSYDVKMKEKGDIPEGYSVSREKKERFSLILESASTNQTSMYLCASRIGGSSYNEQFFGPGTRLTVL.

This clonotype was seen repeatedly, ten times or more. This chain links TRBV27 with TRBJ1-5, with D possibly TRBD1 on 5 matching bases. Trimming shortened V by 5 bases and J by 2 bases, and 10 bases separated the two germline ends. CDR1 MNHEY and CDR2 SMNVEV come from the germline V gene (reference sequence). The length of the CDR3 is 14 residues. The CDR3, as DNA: TGTGCCAGCAGTGTCGACAGAGGCAATCAGCCCCAGCATTTT. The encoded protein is CASSVDRGNQPQHF.

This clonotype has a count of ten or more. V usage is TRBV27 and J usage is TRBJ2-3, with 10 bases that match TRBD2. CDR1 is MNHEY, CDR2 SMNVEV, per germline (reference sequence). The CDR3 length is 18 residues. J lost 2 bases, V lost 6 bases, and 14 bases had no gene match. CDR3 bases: TGTGCCAGCAGGCGTCCGGGACTAGCGTCACTCTCCACAGATACGCAGTATTTT. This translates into CASRRPGLASLSTDTQYF.

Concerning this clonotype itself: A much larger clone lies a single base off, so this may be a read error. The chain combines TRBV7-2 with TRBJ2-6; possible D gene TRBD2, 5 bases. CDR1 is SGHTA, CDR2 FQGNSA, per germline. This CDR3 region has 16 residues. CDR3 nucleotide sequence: TGTGCCAGCAGCTTAGCTAGCGTCTCTGGGACCAACGTCCTGACTTTC. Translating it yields CASSLASVSGTNVLTF.

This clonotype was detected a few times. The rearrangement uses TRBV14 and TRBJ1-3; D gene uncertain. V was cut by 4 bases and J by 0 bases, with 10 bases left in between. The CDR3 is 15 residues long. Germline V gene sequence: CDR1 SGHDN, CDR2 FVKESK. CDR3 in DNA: TGTGCCAGCAGCCGCGGAAGGATCTCTGGAAACACCATATATTTT. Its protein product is CASSRGRISGNTIYF.

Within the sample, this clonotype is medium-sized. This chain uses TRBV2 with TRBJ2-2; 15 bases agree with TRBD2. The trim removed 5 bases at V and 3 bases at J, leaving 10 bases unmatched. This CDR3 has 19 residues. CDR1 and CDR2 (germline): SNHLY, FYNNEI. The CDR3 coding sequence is TGTGCCAGCAGTTCGGGACTAGCGGGAGGTGCCCTTCACACCGGGGAGCTGTTTTTT. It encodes CASSSGLAGGALHTGELFF.

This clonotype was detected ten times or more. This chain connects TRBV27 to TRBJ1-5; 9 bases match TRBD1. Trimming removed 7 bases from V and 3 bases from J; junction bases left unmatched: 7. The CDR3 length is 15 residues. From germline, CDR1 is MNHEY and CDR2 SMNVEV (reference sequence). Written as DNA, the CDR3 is TGTGCCAGCAAGGGCCGGGACAGGGTCAATCAGCCCCAGCATTTT. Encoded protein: CASKGRDRVNQPQHF.

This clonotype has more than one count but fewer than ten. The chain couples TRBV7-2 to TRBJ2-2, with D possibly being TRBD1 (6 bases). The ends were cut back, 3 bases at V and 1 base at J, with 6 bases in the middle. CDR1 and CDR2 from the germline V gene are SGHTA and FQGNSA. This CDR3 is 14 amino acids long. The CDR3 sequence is CASSFRGNTGELFF. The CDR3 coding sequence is TGTGCCAGCAGCTTCAGGGGGAACACCGGGGAGCTGTTTTTT.

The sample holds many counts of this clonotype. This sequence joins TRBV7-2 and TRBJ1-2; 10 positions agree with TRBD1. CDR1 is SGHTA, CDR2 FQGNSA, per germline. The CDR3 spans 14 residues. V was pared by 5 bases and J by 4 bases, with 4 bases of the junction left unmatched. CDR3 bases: TGTGCCAGCAGCCGGGACAGGGGCCTCTATGGCTACACCTTC. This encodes CASSRDRGLYGYTF.

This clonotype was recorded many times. The CDR3 DNA follows: TGCGCCGTAGCGGGGGAAACCAATGAGCAGTTCTTC. Protein product: CAVAGETNEQFF. The chain is built from TRBV10-1 and TRBJ2-1, with 9 bases matching TRBD2. The V gene's germline CDR1 is WNHNN and CDR2 SYGVQD (reference sequence). This CDR3 contains 12 residues. J gave up 6 bases and V 11 bases, and 5 bases lay outside the gene matches.

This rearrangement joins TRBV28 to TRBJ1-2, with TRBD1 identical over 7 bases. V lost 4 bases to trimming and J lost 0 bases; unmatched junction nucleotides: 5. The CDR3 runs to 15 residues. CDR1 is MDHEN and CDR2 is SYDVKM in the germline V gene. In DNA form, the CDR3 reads TGTGCCAGCAGTTCTCGGGACAGAGCTAACTATGGCTACACCTTC. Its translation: CASSSRDRANYGYTF.

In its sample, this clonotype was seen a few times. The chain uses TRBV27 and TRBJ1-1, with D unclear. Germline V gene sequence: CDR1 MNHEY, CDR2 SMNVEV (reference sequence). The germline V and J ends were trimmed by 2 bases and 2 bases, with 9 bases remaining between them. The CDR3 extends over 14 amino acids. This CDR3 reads CASSLGGHNTEAFF. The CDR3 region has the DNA TGTGCCAGCAGTTTAGGAGGGCATAACACTGAAGCTTTCTTT.

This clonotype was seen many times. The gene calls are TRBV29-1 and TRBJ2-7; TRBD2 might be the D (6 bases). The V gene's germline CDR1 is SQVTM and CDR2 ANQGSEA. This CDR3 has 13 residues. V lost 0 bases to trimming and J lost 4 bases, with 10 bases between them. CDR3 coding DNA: TGCAGCGTTGAAGATGCGGGGCAGTACGAGCAGTACTTC. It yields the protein CSVEDAGQYEQYF.